This TCR beta chain was recovered during a study of T-cell memory formation after mild COVID-19. Study results and caveats: Balance between CD4 and CD8 was seen in clones contracting day 15 to 85, and a CD4+ lean was seen in later expanders.

TCRdb ran MiXCR on the 5' RACE reads and lists one entry per CDR3 protein. Of 130,000 to 150,000 distinct CDR3 sequences in the sample, roughly 6.3% were seen once. The ends were cut back, 3 bases at V and 6 bases at J, with 23 bases in the middle. The CDR3 runs 18 residues. CDR1 and CDR2 (germline): LGHNT, FRNRAP. Of note for this clonotype: Its antigen is currently unknown.

The sample consisted of PBMCs or a T cell subset sorted from them (not recorded which). V is TRBV12-5 and J is TRBJ2-2; the D gene could be TRBD1 or TRBD2 (5 bases each). This TCR derives from an adult woman who had mild COVID-19 (a few samples of this study predate the infection). Cell type and time point are not known. DNA for the CDR3: TGTGCTAGTGGTTTACGTTTGGTAGGACTCACAGGCCCCGGGGAGCTGTTTTTT. Translating it yields CASGLRLVGLTGPGELFF.